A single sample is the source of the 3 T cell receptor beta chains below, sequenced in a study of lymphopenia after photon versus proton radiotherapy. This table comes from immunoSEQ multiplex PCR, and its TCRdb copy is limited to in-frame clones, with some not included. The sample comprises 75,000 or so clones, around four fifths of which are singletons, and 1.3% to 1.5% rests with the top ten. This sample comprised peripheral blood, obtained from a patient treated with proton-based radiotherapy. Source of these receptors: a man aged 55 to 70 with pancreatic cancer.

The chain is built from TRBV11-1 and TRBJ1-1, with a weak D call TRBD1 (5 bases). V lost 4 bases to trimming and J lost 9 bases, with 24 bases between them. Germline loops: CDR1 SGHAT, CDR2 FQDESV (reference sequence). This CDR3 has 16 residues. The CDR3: CASSYRSGTVPTKAFF. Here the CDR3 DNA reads TGTGCCAGCAGCTACCGGTCGGGGACGGTACCCACCAAAGCTTTCTTT.

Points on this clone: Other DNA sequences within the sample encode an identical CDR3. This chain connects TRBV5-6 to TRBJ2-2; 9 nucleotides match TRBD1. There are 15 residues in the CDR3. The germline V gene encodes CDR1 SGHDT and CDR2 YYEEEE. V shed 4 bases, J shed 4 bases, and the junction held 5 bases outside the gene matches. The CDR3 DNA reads TGTGCCAGCAGCCTCGGGGACAGGGCCACCGGGGAGCTGTTTTTT. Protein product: CASSLGDRATGELFF. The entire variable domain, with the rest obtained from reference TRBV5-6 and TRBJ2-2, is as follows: DAGVTQSPTHLIKTRGQQVTLRCSPKSGHDTVSWYQQALGQGPQFIFQYYEEEERQRGNFPDRFSGHQFPNYSSELNVNALLLGDSALYLCASSLGDRATGELFFGEGSRLTVL.

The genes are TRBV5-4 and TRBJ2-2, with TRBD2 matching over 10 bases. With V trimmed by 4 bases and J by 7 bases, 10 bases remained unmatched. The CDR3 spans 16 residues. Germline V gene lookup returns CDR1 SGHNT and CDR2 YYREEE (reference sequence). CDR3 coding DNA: TGTGCCAGCAGCCAGTCGAGCGGGAGGGCCGGCGGGGAGCTGTTTTTT. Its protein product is CASSQSSGRAGGELFF.